The subject of this entry is one T cell receptor (beta chain). Its target antigen remains unknown. No per-base quality is available; no much larger clone lies one base away. Using the deep immunoSEQ assay, multiplex PCR amplified TCR CDR3 regions from genomic DNA. Extracted genomic DNA from each cell subset was distributed evenly across all wells of several immunoSEQ 96-well plates, and each plate was treated as a replicate. Each replicate PCR for sorted subsets received around 0.2 ug genomic DNA, equal to about 29,000 T cell genomes. Purified libraries were measured with a Qubit 3.0 fluorometer, size-checked on a Bioanalyzer 2100, and measured again with the KAPA Library Quantification kit. A separate single-read 150-cycle Illumina NextSeq 550 flow cell was used to sequence each immunoSEQ 96-well plate. In the authors' own workflow: Because the immunoSEQ output included only junctional sequences and no quality scores, the filtering could not be the same as the filtering used for full-length reads. Sequences were annotated with PyIR, a Python wrapper for IgBLAST v1.9, using IMGT germline references to assign V/J genes and CDR3. Reads with weak V/J assignments (E-value above 1e-6), missing CDR3, stop codons, out-of-frame junctions, or ambiguous translated residues were removed. A V3J clonotype was defined by an identical inferred V gene, J gene, and CDR3 amino acid sequence. The percentage overlap between two repertoires was calculated by dividing the number of shared unique clonotypes by the size of the smaller repertoire. Three approaches were used to assess repertoire richness: RTK rarefaction, the Chao1 estimator, and Recon v2.1 estimates of unobserved clonotypes. Generation probabilities were computed with OLGA for all TCRbeta clonotypes obtained by the gDNA method from several donors. Held by TCRdb, this immuneACCESS table contains in-frame sequences only and omits some clones. Under half of the omission traces to an unresolved V gene where checked; the cause of the rest is unknown. The V and J calls and clone size are taken from that table; D and trimming were inferred from the DNA. The sample includes about 680,000 clones, with roughly 94% observed a single time. Together, the top ten hold about a quarter of the sample.

The sample belongs to a study of shared clonotypes between healthy human individuals (dated by TCRdb to 2018 to 2020). With respect to the entire study: The cohort comprised two women and three men aged 18 to 49 years. Per donor, three plates each were used for CD4 naive and CD4 memory, two for CD8 naive, and one for CD8 memory. Per donor, leukapheresis produced somewhere between about 0.94 and 8.9 billion PBMCs. To estimate repertoire size and how much clonotype sharing occurs between individuals, the study deeply sequenced the blood TCR repertoires of several healthy adults. Different laboratories and diverse techniques were used to prepare libraries and sequence TCR repertoires, to increase sequencing depth and limit assay-specific biases. Overall results and qualifications from the work: Higher generation probabilities were observed for clonotypes shared by all four sorted-subset donors than for non-shared clonotypes. Sampling was restricted to blood, and TCR repertoires in tissues likely differ from the TCR repertoires found in blood. Because the study included only a small number of donors, the genetic and exposure-history diversity represented was limited. Naive subsets generally had larger estimated clonotype richness than memory subsets did. About 5% of naive CD4, around 3.6% of naive CD8, approximately 2% of memory CD4, and approximately 0.4% of memory CD8 clonotypes were shared across a few donors. Even with the large sequencing depth, rarefaction of the sorted-subset datasets indicated that sequencing was incomplete. Pairwise subsampling indicated that sequencing depth was expected to affect the degree of clonotype sharing among donors.

Via the germline V gene, CDR1 is MNHEY and CDR2 SVGAGI. From the cysteine through the phenylalanine, the CDR3 covers 15 amino acids. Of all the DNA, just the CDR3 is kept, 45 bases in frame from base 1. Cut back by 6 bases and 7 bases, the V and J ends lie 19 bases apart. For the CD8 naive samples, CD45RO-negative cells were positively selected for CCR7, yielding a CD45RA+CCR7+ population from which TemRA cells were excluded. The donors were healthy, HIV-negative adults who had no recently reported acute infections or vaccinations. Every donor was a Caucasian adult residing in Nashville, Tennessee, USA. Blood was obtained by leukapheresis, after which PBMCs were separated by Ficoll-Histopaque density gradient centrifugation and cryopreserved in liquid nitrogen vapor phase. Purity and quantity of every magnetically sorted T cell population were checked by analytical flow cytometry. Genomic DNA was isolated from each sorted fraction and quantified by UV absorbance on a Nanodrop 2000c.

The sequenced sample was naive CD8+ T cells sorted from blood. According to the study, the label for this sample's cell subset or site signals: CD45RA+CCR7+. The receptor's source is a man aged 25-45 years in good health. The V and J segments used are TRBV6-5 and TRBJ2-1; the D gene identity is not certain. CDR3 sequence: CASRTYGGEINEQFF. The bases are TGTGCCAGCAGGACGTATGGCGGCGAGATAAATGAGCAGTTCTTC.